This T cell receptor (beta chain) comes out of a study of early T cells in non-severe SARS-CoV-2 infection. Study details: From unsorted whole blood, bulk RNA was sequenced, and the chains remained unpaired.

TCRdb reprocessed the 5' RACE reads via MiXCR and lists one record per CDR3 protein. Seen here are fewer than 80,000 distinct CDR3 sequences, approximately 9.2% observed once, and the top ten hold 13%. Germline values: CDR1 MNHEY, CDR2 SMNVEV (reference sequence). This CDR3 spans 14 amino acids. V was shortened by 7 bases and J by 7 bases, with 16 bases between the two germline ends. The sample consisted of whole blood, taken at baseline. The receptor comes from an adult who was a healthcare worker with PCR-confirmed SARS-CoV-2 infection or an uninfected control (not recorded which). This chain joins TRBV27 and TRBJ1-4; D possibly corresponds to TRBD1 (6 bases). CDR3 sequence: CASTFPRDTEKLFF. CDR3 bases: TGTGCCAGCACCTTCCCTCGGGACACTGAAAAACTGTTTTTT.